This TCR beta chain was sequenced in a study of blood T cell repertoires in COVID-19. Study background: Sources were T cells, B-cell-depleted T cells, or PBMCs; the material itself was cDNA or gDNA.

Profiling relied on immunoSEQ multiplex PCR, and the TCRdb table lists in-frame clones only, not all of them. The sample has 200,000 to 250,000 clones, around 90% seen once. The length of the CDR3 is 20 residues. Germline trimming cut 0 bases from V and 6 bases from J; bases unmatched to any gene: 16. Germline CDR1 and CDR2: LGHDT and YNNKEL (reference sequence). What was sequenced was PBMCs or T cells enriched from blood (not recorded which). The chain links TRBV3-1 (or the pseudogene TRBV3-2) to TRBJ2-1; 11 nucleotides line up with TRBD2. This TCR came from a man aged 25-45 years in a cohort exposed to, infected with or recovered from COVID-19 (not recorded which). The CDR3 reads CASSQDIPSRLAGKGNEQFF. The CDR3 DNA is TGTGCCAGCAGCCAAGATATCCCCTCCCGACTAGCGGGAAAGGGCAATGAGCAGTTCTTC.